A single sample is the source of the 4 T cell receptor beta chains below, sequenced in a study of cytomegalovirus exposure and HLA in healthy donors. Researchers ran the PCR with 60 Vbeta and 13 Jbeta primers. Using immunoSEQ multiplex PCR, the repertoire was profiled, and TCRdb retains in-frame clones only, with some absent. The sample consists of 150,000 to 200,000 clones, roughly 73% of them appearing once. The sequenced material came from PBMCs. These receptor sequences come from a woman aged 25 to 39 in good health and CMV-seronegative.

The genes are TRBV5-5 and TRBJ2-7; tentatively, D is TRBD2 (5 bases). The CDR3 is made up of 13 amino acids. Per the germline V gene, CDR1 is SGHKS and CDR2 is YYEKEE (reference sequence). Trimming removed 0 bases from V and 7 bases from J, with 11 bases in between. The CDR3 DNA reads TGTGCCAGCAGCTTGGGGGGAGATGGGGAGCAGTACTTC. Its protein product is CASSLGGDGEQYF.

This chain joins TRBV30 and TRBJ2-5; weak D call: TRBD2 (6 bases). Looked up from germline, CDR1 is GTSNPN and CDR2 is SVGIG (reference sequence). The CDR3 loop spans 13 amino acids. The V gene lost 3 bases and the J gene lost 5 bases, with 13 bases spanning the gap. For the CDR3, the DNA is TGTGCCTGGAGAACGGGAGTAGGGGAGACCCAGTACTTC. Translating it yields CAWRTGVGETQYF.

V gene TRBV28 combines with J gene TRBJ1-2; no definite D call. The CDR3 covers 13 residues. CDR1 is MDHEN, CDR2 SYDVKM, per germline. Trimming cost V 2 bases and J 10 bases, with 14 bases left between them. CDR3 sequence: CASSLEGDVDYTF. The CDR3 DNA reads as TGTGCCAGCAGTTTAGAGGGAGACGTAGACTACACCTTC.

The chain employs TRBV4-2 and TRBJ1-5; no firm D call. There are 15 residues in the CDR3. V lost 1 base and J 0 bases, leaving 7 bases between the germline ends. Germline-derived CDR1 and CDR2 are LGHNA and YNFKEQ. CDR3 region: CASSQGENSNQPQHF. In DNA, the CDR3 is TGTGCCAGCAGCCAAGGGGAGAATAGCAATCAGCCCCAGCATTTT.